This T cell receptor beta chain comes out of a study of control samples from healthy donors and cancer patients. CDR3 size: 13 residues. Between the trimmed V and J ends, which lost 6 bases and 1 base, there was a span of 9 bases. Germline V lookup: CDR1 KGHSH, CDR2 LQKENI. On this clone: Distinct nucleotide sequences in the sample also encode this CDR3.

TCRdb's table, derived via immunoSEQ multiplex PCR, lists solely in-frame clones and lacks some. The sample carries about 95,000 clones, about 82% recorded once. This chain connects TRBV18 to TRBJ1-1, with D possibly matching TRBD1 (5 bases). Sequencing input: blood. This receptor was taken from a man aged 25-45 years in good health. The CDR3 is CASSPQGNTEAFF. CDR3 DNA: TGTGCCAGCTCTCCTCAGGGGAACACTGAAGCTTTCTTT.